This TCR beta chain was obtained from a study of blood T cells in healthy people across ages. General observations from the study: Diversity was higher, and naive CD4+ cells more numerous, in long-lived donors than in aged donors. Naive T cell percentage strongly correlated with TCR beta diversity.

A remark on this clonotype: What it binds is not known.

Per germline, CDR1 SEHNR and CDR2 FQNEAQ (reference sequence). The CDR3 runs to 19 residues. Trimming stripped 1 base from V and 0 bases from J, with 19 bases between. Then a second PCR, running roughly 6 to 11 cycles, was carried out with a sample-barcoded 5' primer and a J-beta primer mix. A single record per CDR3 protein comes from TCRdb applying MiXCR to the 5' RACE reads. The sample yields approximately 850,000 distinct CDR3 sequences, under 45% seen once. The donors, aged roughly 6 to 90, were healthy Caucasians from Russia. Roughly 10 milliliters was the volume of peripheral blood drawn from each donor.

The chain is built from TRBV7-9 and TRBJ2-4, with unresolved D. The TCR comes from a man aged 60 to 69 in good health. The sequenced sample was blood. The CDR3: CASSLVAPGVFLAKNIQYF. The CDR3 DNA sequence: TGTGCCAGCAGCTTAGTGGCCCCTGGGGTGTTCTTAGCCAAAAACATTCAGTACTTC.